This T cell receptor beta chain came from a study of CD8+ T cells in alopecia areata. Treatment noted: oral pan-JAK inhibitor, 5-10 mg twice daily. Sorting separated CD4+ and CD8+ T cells out of PBMCs. Broader study findings: Tofacitinib produced a significant decrease in scalp clonality and in expanded CD8+ clones among the top 100.

Unmatched junction bases numbered 5, after V lost 7 bases and J lost 0 bases. The germline gives CDR1 SQVTM, CDR2 ANQGSEA. The CDR3 covers 13 residues. Sequencing relied on a cDNA template that was reverse transcribed from extracted RNA. Here immunoSEQ multiplex PCR was the method, and the copy in TCRdb shows in-frame clones only, minus some. The sample holds over 250,000 clones, roughly 63% seen once. Regarding this clone: Its antigen is currently unknown.

Sample: CD4+ T cells sorted from blood, taken at week 52, from a patient treated with tofacitinib. The chain is built from TRBV29-1 and TRBJ1-1; TRBD1 matches 7 bases. The TCR sequence derives from a human donor with alopecia areata. CDR3 in amino acids: CSASGQLNTEAFF. CDR3 coding DNA: TGCAGCGCGTCGGGACAGCTGAACACTGAAGCTTTCTTT.